Here is one T cell receptor beta chain with its context. Per the original data handling: Reference gene primer amplification yielded estimated nucleated cell counts. Profiled with immunoSEQ multiplex PCR; TCRdb holds only in-frame clones, not every one. V and J calls and clone size come straight from that table; D and trimming were deduced from the DNA. This table holds about 400,000 clones, 70% to 90% found once. This sample stems from a study of blood T cell repertoires in COVID-19. Study information: PBMCs, B-cell-depleted T cells, or T cells provided the cDNA or gDNA that made up the material.

V was pared by 3 bases and J by 8 bases, with 9 bases of the junction left unmatched. CDR1 is SGDLS, CDR2 YYNGEE, per germline. This CDR3 is 15 amino acids long. The source is a woman aged 18-29 years with acute COVID-19. The V gene is TRBV9, the J gene TRBJ2-1; 9 bases align to TRBD1. The sequencing input was PBMCs or T cells enriched from blood (not recorded which). The CDR3 sequence: CASSASGTGWHEQFF. CDR3 nucleotide sequence: TGTGCCAGCAGCGCCTCGGGGACAGGGTGGCATGAGCAGTTCTTC.